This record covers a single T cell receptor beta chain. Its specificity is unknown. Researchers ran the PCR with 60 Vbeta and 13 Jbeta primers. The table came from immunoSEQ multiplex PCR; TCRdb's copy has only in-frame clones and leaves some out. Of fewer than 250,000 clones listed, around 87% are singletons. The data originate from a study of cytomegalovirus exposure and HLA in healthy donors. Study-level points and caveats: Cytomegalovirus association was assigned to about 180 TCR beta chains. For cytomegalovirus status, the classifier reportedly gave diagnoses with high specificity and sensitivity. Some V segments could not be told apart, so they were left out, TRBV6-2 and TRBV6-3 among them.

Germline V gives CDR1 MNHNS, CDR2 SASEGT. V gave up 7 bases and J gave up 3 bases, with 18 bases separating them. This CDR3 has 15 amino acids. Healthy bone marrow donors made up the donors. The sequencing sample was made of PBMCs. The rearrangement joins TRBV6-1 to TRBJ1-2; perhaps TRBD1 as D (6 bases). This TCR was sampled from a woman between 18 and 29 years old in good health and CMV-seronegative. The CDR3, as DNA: TGTGCCAGCACCTTAGAGCCAGGGGCCTACTATGGCTACACCTTC. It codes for CASTLEPGAYYGYTF.